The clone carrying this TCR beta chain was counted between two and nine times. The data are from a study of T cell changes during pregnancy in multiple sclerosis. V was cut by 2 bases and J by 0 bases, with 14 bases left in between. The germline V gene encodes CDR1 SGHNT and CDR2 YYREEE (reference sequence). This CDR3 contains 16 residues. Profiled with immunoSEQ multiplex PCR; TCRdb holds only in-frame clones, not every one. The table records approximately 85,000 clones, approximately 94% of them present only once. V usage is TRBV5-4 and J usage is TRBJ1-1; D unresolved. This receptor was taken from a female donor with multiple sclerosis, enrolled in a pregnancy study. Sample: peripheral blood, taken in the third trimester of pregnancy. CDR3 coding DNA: TGTGCCAGCAGCTTCGCGCGAGGGAGGTTGAACACTGAAGCTTTCTTT. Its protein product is CASSFARGRLNTEAFF.